This T cell receptor beta chain was found in a study of T cell responses to AZD1222 COVID-19 vaccine. Clones were read by immunoSEQ multiplex PCR, and TCRdb kept only the in-frame ones, dropping some. The sample holds about 92,000 clones; 88% are singletons and the top ten take under 6.5%. CDR3 length: 15 residues. Germline V gene sequence: CDR1 SGHRS, CDR2 YFSETQ. The V segment lost 0 bases and the J segment 7 bases; nucleotides outside the gene matches: 4. General study points: Of spike-specific TCRs, nearly half reportedly target regions left unmutated in variants.

With respect to this clone: Antigen: not known.

This chain joins TRBV5-1 and TRBJ1-5, with 10 bases identical to TRBD1. The sample in question was peripheral blood, obtained on day 0 of AZD1222 vaccination. The source is an adult in good health. The CDR3 sequence: CASSLAGDRGQPQHF. The CDR3 nucleotides are TGCGCCAGCAGCTTGGCGGGGGACAGGGGCCAGCCCCAGCATTTT. The full variable domain, with the rest looked up from reference TRBV5-1 and TRBJ1-5, is KAGVTQTPRYLIKTRGQQVTLSCSPISGHRSVSWYQQTPGQGLQFLFEYFSETQRNKGNFPGRFSGRQFSNSRSEMNVSTLELGDSALYLCASSLAGDRGQPQHFGDGTRLSIL.